The clone carrying this T cell receptor (beta chain) was observed a handful of times. The sample comes from a study of T cells in Graves' hyperthyroidism and ophthalmopathy. Amplification of TCR beta CDR3 regions was performed using RNA transcripts as template. First-round RT-PCR of the TCR CDR3 relied on the HTBI primer set. TCRdb analysed the multiplex PCR reads with MiXCR anew, one entry per CDR3 protein. Of about 710,000 distinct CDR3 sequences listed, 15% to 20% were seen once; the top ten hold under 10%. This CDR3 has 16 amino acids. V lost 3 bases to trimming and J lost 5 bases; unmatched junction nucleotides: 5. CDR1 and CDR2 (germline): SGHVS, FNYEAQ.

The receptor was isolated from a man aged 18 to 35 with Graves' hyperthyroidism. This chain joins TRBV7-6 and TRBJ1-6; 9 positions match TRBD1. Sequenced sample: blood. This CDR3 reads CASSLGQGLHNSPLHF. The CDR3 region has the DNA TGTGCCAGCAGCTTGGGACAGGGTCTACATAATTCACCCCTCCACTTT.